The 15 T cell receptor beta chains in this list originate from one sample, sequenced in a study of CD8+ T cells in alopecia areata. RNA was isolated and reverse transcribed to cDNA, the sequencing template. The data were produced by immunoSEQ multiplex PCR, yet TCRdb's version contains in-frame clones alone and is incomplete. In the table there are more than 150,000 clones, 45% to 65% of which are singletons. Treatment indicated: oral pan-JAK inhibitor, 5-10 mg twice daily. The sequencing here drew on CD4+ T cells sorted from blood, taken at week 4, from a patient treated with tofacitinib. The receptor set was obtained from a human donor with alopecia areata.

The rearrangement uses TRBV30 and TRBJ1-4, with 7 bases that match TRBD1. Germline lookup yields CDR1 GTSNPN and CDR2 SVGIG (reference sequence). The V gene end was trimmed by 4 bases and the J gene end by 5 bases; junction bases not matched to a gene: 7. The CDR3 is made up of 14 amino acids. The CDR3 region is CAWMGRGGNEKLFF. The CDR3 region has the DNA TGTGCCTGGATGGGACGAGGGGGCAATGAAAAACTGTTTTTT.

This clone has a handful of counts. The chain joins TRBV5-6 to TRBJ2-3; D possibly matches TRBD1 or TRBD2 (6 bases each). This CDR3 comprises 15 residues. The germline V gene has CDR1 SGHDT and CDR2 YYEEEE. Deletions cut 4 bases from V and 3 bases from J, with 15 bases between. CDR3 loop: CASSTRRGATDTQYF. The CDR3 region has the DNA TGTGCCAGCAGCACCCGGAGGGGGGCAACAGATACGCAGTATTTT.

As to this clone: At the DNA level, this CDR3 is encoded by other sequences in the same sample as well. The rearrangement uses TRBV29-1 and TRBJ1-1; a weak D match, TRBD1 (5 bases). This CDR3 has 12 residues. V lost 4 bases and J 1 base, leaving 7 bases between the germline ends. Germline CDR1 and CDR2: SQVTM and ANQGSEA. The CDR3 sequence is CSVGGANTEAFF. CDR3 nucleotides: TGCAGCGTTGGTGGGGCGAACACTGAAGCTTTCTTT. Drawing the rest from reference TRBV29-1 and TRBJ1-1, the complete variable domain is SAVISQKPSRDICQRGTSLTIQCQVDSQVTMMFWYRQQPGQSLTLIATANQGSEATYESGFVIDKFPISRPNLTFSTLTVSNMSPEDSSIYLCSVGGANTEAFFGQGTRLTVV.

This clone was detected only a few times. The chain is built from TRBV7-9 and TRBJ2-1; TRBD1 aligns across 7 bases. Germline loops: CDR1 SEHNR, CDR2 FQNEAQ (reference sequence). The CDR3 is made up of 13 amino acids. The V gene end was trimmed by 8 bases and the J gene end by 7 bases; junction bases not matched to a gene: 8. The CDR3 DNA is TGTGCCAGCGGGTACAGGGGTCTAAATGAGCAGTTCTTC. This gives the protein CASGYRGLNEQFF.

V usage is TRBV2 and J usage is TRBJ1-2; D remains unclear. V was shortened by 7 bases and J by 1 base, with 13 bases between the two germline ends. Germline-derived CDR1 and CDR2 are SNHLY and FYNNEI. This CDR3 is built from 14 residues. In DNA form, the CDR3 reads TGTGCCAGCATCGAGGAGGACGGTAACTATGGCTACACCTTC. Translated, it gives CASIEEDGNYGYTF.

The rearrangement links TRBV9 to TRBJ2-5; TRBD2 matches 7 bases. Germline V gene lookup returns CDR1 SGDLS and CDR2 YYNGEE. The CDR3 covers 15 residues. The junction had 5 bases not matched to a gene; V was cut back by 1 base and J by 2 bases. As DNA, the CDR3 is TGTGCCAGCAGCGTAAGATCGGGGGGTCAAGAGACCCAGTACTTC. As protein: CASSVRSGGQETQYF. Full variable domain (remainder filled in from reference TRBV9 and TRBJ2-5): DSGVTQTPKHLITATGQRVTLRCSPRSGDLSVYWYQQSLDQGLQFLIQYYNGEERAKGNILERFSAQQFPDLHSELNLSSLELGDSALYFCASSVRSGGQETQYFGPGTRLLVL.

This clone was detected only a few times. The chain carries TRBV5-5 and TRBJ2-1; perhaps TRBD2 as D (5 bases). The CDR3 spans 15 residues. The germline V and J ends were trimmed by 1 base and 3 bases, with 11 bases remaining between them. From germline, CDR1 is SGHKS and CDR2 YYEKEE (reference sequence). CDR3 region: CASSLNGDYYNEQFF. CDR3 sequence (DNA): TGTGCCAGCAGCTTGAACGGGGATTACTACAATGAGCAGTTCTTC.

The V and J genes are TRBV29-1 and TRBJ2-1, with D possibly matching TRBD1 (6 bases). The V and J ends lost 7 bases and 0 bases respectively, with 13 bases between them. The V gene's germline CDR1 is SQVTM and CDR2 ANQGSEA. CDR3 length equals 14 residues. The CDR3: CSGRDRSSYNEQFF. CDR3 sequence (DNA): TGCAGCGGGAGAGACAGGAGCTCCTACAATGAGCAGTTCTTC.

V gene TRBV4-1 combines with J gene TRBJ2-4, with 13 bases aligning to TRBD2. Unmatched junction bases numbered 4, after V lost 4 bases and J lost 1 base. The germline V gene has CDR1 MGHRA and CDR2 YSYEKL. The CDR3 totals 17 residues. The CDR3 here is CASSPSTSGGAKNIQYF. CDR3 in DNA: TGCGCCAGCAGCCCGTCGACTAGCGGGGGGGCCAAAAACATTCAGTACTTC.

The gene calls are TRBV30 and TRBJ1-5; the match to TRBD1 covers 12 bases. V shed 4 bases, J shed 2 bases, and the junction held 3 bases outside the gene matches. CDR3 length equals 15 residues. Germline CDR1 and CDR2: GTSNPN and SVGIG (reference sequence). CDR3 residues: CAWTGQGAGNQPQHF. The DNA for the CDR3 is TGTGCCTGGACGGGACAGGGGGCCGGCAATCAGCCCCAGCATTTT. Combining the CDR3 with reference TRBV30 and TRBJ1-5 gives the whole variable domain SQTIHQWPATLVQPVGSPLSLECTVEGTSNPNLYWYRQAAGRGLQLLFYSVGIGQISSEVPQNLSASRPQDRQFILSSKKLLLSDSGFYLCAWTGQGAGNQPQHFGDGTRLSIL.

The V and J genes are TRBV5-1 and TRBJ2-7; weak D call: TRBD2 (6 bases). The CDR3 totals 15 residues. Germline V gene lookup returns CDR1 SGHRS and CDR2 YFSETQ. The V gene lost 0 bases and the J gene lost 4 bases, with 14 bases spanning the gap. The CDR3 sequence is CASSLEYGGRYEQYF. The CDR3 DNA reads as TGCGCCAGCAGCTTGGAGTACGGGGGAAGGTACGAGCAGTACTTC.

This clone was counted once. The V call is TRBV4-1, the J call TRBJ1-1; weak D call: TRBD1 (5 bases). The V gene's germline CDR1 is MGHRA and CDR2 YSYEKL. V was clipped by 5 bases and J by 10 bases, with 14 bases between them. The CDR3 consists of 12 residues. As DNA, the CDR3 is TGCGCCAGCAGCTCCCTCGGGGGGGTAGCTTTCTTT. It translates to CASSSLGGVAFF.

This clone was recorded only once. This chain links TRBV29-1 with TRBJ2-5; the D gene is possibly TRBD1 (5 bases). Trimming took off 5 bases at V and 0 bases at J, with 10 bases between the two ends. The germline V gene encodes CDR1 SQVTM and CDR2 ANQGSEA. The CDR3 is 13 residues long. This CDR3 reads CSVKTAYQETQYF. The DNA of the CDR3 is TGCAGCGTTAAGACAGCGTACCAAGAGACCCAGTACTTC.

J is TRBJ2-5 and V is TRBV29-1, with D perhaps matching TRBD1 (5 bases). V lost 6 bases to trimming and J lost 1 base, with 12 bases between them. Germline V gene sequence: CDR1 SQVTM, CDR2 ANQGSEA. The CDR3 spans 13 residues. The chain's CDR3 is CSVARVFQETQYF. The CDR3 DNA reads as TGCAGCGTCGCCAGGGTATTCCAAGAGACCCAGTACTTC.

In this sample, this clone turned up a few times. The CDR3 here is CASSLAGSEQFF. The CDR3 bases are TGTGCCAGCAGTTTAGCGGGTTCTGAGCAGTTCTTC. V and J are TRBV6-5 and TRBJ2-1; 7 nucleotides align to TRBD2. Germline CDR1 and CDR2: MNHEY and SVGAGI. The CDR3 is 12 residues long. Germline trimming cut 4 bases from V and 9 bases from J; bases unmatched to any gene: 3.